Included here is one TCR beta chain sequence, with context. Profiling relied on immunoSEQ multiplex PCR, and the TCRdb table lists in-frame clones only, not all of them. In the table there are 400,000 to 550,000 clones, roughly 91% of which are singletons. The data stem from a study of blood T cell repertoires in COVID-19. The wider study: From T cells, B-cell-depleted T cells, or PBMCs came the material, which was cDNA or gDNA.

The ends lost 6 bases at V and 6 bases at J; junction bases unmatched: 5. This CDR3 has 13 residues. CDR1 and CDR2 from the germline V gene are MNHNY and SVGAGI (reference sequence). Sequences were obtained from peripheral blood. The V and J genes are TRBV6-6 and TRBJ2-3; 8 bases match TRBD1. This receptor was taken from a woman aged 30 to 39 with acute or convalescent COVID-19. The CDR3 sequence is CASSRDRWDTQYF. The CDR3, as DNA: TGTGCCAGCAGCCGGGACAGGTGGGATACGCAGTATTTT.